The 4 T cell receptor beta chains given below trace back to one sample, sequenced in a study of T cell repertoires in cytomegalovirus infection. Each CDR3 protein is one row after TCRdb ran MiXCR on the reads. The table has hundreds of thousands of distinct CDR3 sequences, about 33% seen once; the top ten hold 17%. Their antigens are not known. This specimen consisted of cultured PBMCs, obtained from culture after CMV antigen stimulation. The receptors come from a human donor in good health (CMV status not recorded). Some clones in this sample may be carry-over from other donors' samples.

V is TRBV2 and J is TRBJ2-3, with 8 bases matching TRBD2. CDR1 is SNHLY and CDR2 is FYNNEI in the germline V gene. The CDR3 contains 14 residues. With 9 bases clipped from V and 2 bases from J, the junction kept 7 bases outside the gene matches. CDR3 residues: CASGNGRATDTQYF. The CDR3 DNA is TGTGCCAGTGGAAACGGGAGGGCCACAGATACGCAGTATTTT.

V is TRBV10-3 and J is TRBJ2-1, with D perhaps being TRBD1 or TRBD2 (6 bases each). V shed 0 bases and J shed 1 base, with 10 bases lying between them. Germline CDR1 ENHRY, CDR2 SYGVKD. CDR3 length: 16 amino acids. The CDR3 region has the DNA TGTGCCATCAGTGAGTCAGGGGGGAAGTCCTACAATGAGCAGTTCTTC. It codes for CAISESGGKSYNEQFF.

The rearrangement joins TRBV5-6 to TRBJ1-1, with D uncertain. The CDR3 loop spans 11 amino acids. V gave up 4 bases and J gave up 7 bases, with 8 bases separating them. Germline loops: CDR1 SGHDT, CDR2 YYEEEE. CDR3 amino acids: CASSRHDEAFF. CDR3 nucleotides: TGTGCCAGCAGCCGACATGATGAAGCTTTCTTT.

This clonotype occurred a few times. The CDR3 DNA follows: TGCGCCAGCAGCATAGGGACTAGCGGGAGCTTTCCAGAGACCCAGTACTTC. Translated: CASSIGTSGSFPETQYF. The J gene is TRBJ2-5, the V gene TRBV5-1; the match to TRBD2 covers 14 bases. After removal of 4 bases from V and 4 bases from J, the junction contained 9 bases not matched to a gene. The CDR3 runs 17 residues. Germline V CDR1 and CDR2: SGHRS, YFSETQ.